This T cell receptor beta chain originates from a study of cytomegalovirus exposure and HLA in healthy donors. 13 Jbeta primers and 60 Vbeta primers were used for the PCR. Profiled with immunoSEQ multiplex PCR; TCRdb holds only in-frame clones, not every one. The sample holds 170,000 or so clones, approximately 84% seen once. The V gene's germline CDR1 is MNHEY and CDR2 SVGAGI. Trimming pared 4 bases from V and 5 bases from J, leaving 9 bases between. The CDR3 consists of 13 residues. The receptor was derived from a girl between 5 and 17 years old in good health and CMV-seropositive. The chain joins TRBV6-5 to TRBJ1-5; D remains unclear. The sample comprised PBMCs. In DNA form, the CDR3 reads TGTGCCAGCAGTTGGAGGAGGGATCAGCCCCAGCATTTT. It translates to CASSWRRDQPQHF.